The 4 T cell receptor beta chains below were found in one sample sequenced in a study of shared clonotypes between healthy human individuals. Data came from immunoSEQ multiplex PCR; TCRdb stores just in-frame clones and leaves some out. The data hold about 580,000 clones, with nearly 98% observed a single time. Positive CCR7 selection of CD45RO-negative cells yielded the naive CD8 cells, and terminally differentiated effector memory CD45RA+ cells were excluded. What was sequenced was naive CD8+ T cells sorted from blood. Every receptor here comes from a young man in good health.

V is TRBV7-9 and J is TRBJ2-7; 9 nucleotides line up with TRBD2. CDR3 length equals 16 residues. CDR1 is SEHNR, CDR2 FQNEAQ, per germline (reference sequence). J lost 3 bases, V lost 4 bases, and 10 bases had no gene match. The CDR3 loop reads CASSSGLREGLYEQYF. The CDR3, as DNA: TGTGCCAGCAGCTCCGGTTTGCGGGAGGGACTCTACGAGCAGTACTTC.

The CDR3 spells CASSLAQGNSNQPQHF. CDR3 DNA sequence: TGTGCCAGCAGCTTAGCCCAGGGCAATAGCAATCAGCCCCAGCATTTT. This chain connects TRBV7-8 to TRBJ1-5; D may be TRBD1 (5 bases). The CDR3 length is 16 residues. V was trimmed by 0 bases and J by 0 bases, leaving 9 bases between them. The germline gives CDR1 SGHVS, CDR2 FQNEAQ.

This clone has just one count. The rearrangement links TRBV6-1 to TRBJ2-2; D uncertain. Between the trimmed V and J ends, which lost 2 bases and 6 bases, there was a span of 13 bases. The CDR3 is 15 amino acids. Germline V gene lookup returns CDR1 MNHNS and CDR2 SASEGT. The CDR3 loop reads CASSERPAWPGELFF. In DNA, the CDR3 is TGTGCCAGCAGTGAAAGGCCGGCTTGGCCCGGGGAGCTGTTTTTT.

This CDR3 reads CASRDRVYGYTF. The DNA of the CDR3 is TGTGCCAGCAGGGACAGGGTGTATGGCTACACCTTC. This chain connects TRBV2 to TRBJ1-2; TRBD1 matches 8 bases. J was trimmed by 5 bases and V by 6 bases; bases with no gene match: 2. Germline lookup yields CDR1 SNHLY and CDR2 FYNNEI. The CDR3 contains 12 residues. The entire variable domain, with the rest obtained from reference TRBV2 and TRBJ1-2, is as follows: EPEVTQTPSHQVTQMGQEVILRCVPISNHLYFYWYRQILGQKVEFLVSFYNNEISEKSEIFDDQFSVERPDGSNFTLKIRSTKLEDSAMYFCASRDRVYGYTFGSGTRLTVV.